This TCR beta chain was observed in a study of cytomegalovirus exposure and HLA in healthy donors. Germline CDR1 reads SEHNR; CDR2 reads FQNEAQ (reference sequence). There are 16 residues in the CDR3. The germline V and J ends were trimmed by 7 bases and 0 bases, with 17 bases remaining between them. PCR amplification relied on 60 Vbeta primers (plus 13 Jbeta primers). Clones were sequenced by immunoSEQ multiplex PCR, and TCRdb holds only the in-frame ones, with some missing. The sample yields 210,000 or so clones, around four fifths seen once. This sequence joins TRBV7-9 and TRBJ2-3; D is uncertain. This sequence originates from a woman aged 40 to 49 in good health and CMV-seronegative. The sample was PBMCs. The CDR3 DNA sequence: TGTGCCAGCAACCAACTAAAATCTTCTAGCACAGATACGCAGTATTTT. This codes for CASNQLKSSSTDTQYF.